The entry that follows covers one T cell receptor beta chain sequence. The antigen remains unidentified. This record comes from a study of CD8 T cells in ankylosing spondylitis. Study findings and constraints: CD8+ by phenotype, disease-linked clones were relatively rare in peripheral blood. Matched synovial fluid from ankylosing spondylitis patients was reported to be enriched for disease-linked clones. In reactive arthritis synovial fluid and blood, some motif variants had been reported before. Ankylosing spondylitis blood appeared to carry a characteristic TCR beta motif of under ten highly homologous variants.

Germline loops: CDR1 MNHNS, CDR2 SASEGT. Between the trimmed V and J ends, which lost 5 bases and 0 bases, there was a span of 9 bases. The length of the CDR3 is 14 residues. As the method for making TCR beta libraries, quantitative 5'-RACE with molecular barcodes was used. MiXCR, run by TCRdb on the 5' RACE reads, gives a single entry per CDR3 protein. The sample contains around 440,000 distinct CDR3 sequences, under 20% of which appear only once. The chain joins TRBV6-1 to TRBJ2-3; D is unclear. The TCR sequence derives from a male donor with ankylosing spondylitis. Material: blood, either unsorted or a sorted T cell fraction (not recorded which). The CDR3 DNA is TGTGCCAGCAGTATTGGACGGAGCACAGATACGCAGTATTTT. Encoded protein: CASSIGRSTDTQYF.